This T cell receptor (beta chain) originates from a study of blood T cell repertoires in COVID-19. As for the study in general: Specimens from acute and convalescent COVID-19 originated in the United States, Italy and Spain.

Germline CDR1 is LNHDA and CDR2 is SQIVND (reference sequence). Losses at the gene ends were 1 base for V and 1 base for J; bases not matched to a gene: 9. The CDR3 totals 18 residues. The table lists this clone with a count of one. Original processing methods: Nucleated cell number was recorded as an estimate derived from reference gene primer amplification. Sequenced by immunoSEQ multiplex PCR; TCRdb stores in-frame clones only, minus some. V and J calls and clone size come straight from that table; D and trimming were deduced from the DNA. The table records about 72,000 clones, just over 85% of them present only once.

The rearrangement links TRBV19 to TRBJ2-2; TRBD1 aligns across 7 bases. The source material was peripheral blood. The clonotype comes from a man in his sixties or seventies with active or convalescent COVID-19. The DNA for the CDR3 is TGTGCCAGTAGTATAGGCCTAAAGGGGGCGGGGAACACCGGGGAGCTGTTTTTT. Protein: CASSIGLKGAGNTGELFF.